This is a list of T cell receptor beta chains from one sample in a study of blood T cell repertoires in COVID-19. Sequencing used immunoSEQ multiplex PCR; TCRdb keeps in-frame clones, though not all of them. The data hold approximately 240,000 clones, with approximately 84% observed a single time. Sequenced sample: peripheral blood. These receptors were taken from a man in his forties or fifties with acute or convalescent COVID-19. Both conserved end residues are part of each CDR3. Clone size is not always given. Where it is, it says once, few, many or a class for expanded clones.

CDR3aa: CAWSTGAGNQPQHF
j_gene: TRBJ1-5
abundance: -
v_gene: TRBV30

CDR3aa: CASSAGQGNTEAFF
j_gene: TRBJ1-1
abundance: -
v_gene: TRBV10-1

CDR3aa: CASSATGGGEQFF
j_gene: TRBJ2-1
abundance: -
v_gene: TRBV6-4

CDR3aa: CASSGPTGHPSTEAFF
j_gene: TRBJ1-1
abundance: -
v_gene: TRBV9

CDR3aa: CASSRDRGMNTEAFF
j_gene: TRBJ1-1
abundance: -
v_gene: TRBV19

CDR3aa: CASTRTGVNGYTF
j_gene: TRBJ1-2
abundance: -
v_gene: TRBV6-5

CDR3aa: CASSRQQETQYF
j_gene: TRBJ2-5
abundance: -
v_gene: TRBV3-1/TRBV3-2

CDR3aa: CASSFSGDTEAFF
j_gene: TRBJ1-1
abundance: once
v_gene: TRBV27

CDR3aa: CASSQGTRPVGDTQYF
j_gene: TRBJ2-3
abundance: few
v_gene: TRBV4-1

CDR3aa: CASSWGDGSYGYTF
j_gene: TRBJ1-2
abundance: few
v_gene: TRBV5-1

CDR3aa: CASSQLAGVYEQYF
j_gene: TRBJ2-7
abundance: -
v_gene: TRBV3-1/TRBV3-2

CDR3aa: CASSQDWRQGPVWHGYTF
j_gene: TRBJ1-2
abundance: -
v_gene: TRBV3-1/TRBV3-2

CDR3aa: CASSTSGGSSTDTQYF
j_gene: TRBJ2-3
abundance: -
v_gene: TRBV2

CDR3aa: CASSRDSQTYEQFF
j_gene: TRBJ2-1
abundance: few
v_gene: TRBV7-2

CDR3aa: CASAEVMVFF
j_gene: TRBJ1-4
abundance: few
v_gene: TRBV2

CDR3aa: CASSLASGNGYTF
j_gene: TRBJ1-2
abundance: -
v_gene: TRBV5-1

CDR3aa: CASSETLTDNEQFF
j_gene: TRBJ2-1
abundance: -
v_gene: TRBV18

CDR3aa: CASSQDQSQGDEQYF
j_gene: TRBJ2-7
abundance: -
v_gene: TRBV3-1/TRBV3-2

CDR3aa: CASSSFTYEQYF
j_gene: TRBJ2-7
abundance: few
v_gene: TRBV7-3

CDR3aa: CASSQDQGLNSPLHF
j_gene: TRBJ1-6
abundance: -
v_gene: TRBV4-2

CDR3aa: CASSSPIRTHLVWETQYF
j_gene: TRBJ2-5
abundance: -
v_gene: TRBV6-9

CDR3aa: CASSQVGGNTEAFF
j_gene: TRBJ1-1
abundance: -
v_gene: TRBV3-1/TRBV3-2

CDR3aa: CASSLQGRLDEQYF
j_gene: TRBJ2-7
abundance: -
v_gene: TRBV7-2

CDR3aa: CASSIVTANYGYTF
j_gene: TRBJ1-2
abundance: -
v_gene: TRBV19

CDR3aa: CASSQFRQGGDQPQHF
j_gene: TRBJ1-5
abundance: -
v_gene: TRBV19

CDR3aa: CASSFVGGSYGYTF
j_gene: TRBJ1-2
abundance: -
v_gene: TRBV27

CDR3aa: CASSYYRGANQPQHF
j_gene: TRBJ1-5
abundance: -
v_gene: TRBV6-5

CDR3aa: CASSATGSNEKLFF
j_gene: TRBJ1-4
abundance: once
v_gene: TRBV6-6

CDR3aa: CASSPGQVETQYF
j_gene: TRBJ2-5
abundance: -
v_gene: TRBV5-1

CDR3aa: CASSPSGGNSYEQYF
j_gene: TRBJ2-7
abundance: -
v_gene: TRBV11-2

CDR3aa: CASSVEQYYGYTF
j_gene: TRBJ1-2
abundance: -
v_gene: TRBV9

CDR3aa: CASRKQGGTEAFF
j_gene: TRBJ1-1
abundance: -
v_gene: TRBV5-5

CDR3aa: CASSPRDRDKPYEQYF
j_gene: TRBJ2-7
abundance: -
v_gene: TRBV28

CDR3aa: CATSRGTSGSRGYEQYF
j_gene: TRBJ2-7
abundance: few
v_gene: TRBV15